This TCR beta chain was obtained from a study of blood T cell repertoires in COVID-19. Trimming at V came to 3 bases and at J to 6 bases, leaving 16 bases not matched to a gene. The CDR3 is made up of 17 amino acids. Germline V lookup: CDR1 DFQATT, CDR2 SNEGSKA (reference sequence). Sequenced by immunoSEQ multiplex PCR; TCRdb stores in-frame clones only, minus some. The sample yields tens of thousands of clones, 88% seen once. Sequencing input: peripheral blood. The TCR was taken from a human donor in a cohort sampled during active COVID-19. The chain links TRBV20-1 to TRBJ1-2; TRBD1 matches at 10 bases. CDR3 loop: CSASTSEWDRGTDGYTF. The CDR3 DNA sequence: TGCAGTGCTAGTACCTCCGAATGGGACAGGGGAACGGATGGCTACACCTTC.